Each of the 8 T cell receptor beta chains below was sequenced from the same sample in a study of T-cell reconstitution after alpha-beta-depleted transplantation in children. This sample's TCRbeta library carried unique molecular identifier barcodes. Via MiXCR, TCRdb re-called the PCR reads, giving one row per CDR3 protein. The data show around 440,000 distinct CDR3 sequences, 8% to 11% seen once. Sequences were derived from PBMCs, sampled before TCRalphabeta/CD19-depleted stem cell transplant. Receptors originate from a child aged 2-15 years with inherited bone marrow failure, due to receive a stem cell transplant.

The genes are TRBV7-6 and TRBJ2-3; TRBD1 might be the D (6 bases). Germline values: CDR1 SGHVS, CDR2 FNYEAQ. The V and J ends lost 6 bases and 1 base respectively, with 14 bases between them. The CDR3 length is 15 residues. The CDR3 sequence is CASRQQGAGTDTQYF. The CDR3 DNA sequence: TGTGCCAGCAGGCAACAGGGAGCTGGCACAGATACGCAGTATTTT.

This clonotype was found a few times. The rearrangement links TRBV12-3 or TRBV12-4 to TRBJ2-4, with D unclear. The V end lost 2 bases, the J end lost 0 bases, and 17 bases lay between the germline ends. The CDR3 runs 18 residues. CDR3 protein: CASSLLSVRALAKNIQYF. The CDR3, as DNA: TGTGCCAGCAGTTTACTTTCCGTCCGGGCCCTAGCCAAAAACATTCAGTACTTC.

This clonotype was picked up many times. CDR3 sequence reads: CASRIAESPYNEQFF. The DNA of the CDR3 is TGTGCCAGCCGAATAGCGGAGTCCCCCTACAATGAGCAGTTCTTC. V gene TRBV7-9 combines with J gene TRBJ2-1, with D possibly being TRBD2 (6 bases). Between the trimmed V and J ends, which lost 8 bases and 2 bases, there was a span of 16 bases. The CDR3 sequence is 15 residues long. The germline V gene encodes CDR1 SEHNR and CDR2 FQNEAQ (reference sequence).

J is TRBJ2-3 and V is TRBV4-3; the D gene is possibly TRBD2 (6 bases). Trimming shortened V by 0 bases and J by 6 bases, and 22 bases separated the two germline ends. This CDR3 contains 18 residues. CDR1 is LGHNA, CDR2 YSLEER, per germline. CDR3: CASSQDSLWRGWGDTQYF. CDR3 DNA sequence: TGCGCCAGCAGCCAAGATTCTTTGTGGCGGGGCTGGGGTGATACGCAGTATTTT.

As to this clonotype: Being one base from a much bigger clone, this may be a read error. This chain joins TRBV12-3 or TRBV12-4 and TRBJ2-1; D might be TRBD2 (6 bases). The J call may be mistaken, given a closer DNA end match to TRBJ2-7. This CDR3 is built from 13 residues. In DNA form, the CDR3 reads TGTGCCAGCAGGATTAGCGGCCTCAATGAGCAGTACTTC. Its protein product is CASRISGLNEQYF.

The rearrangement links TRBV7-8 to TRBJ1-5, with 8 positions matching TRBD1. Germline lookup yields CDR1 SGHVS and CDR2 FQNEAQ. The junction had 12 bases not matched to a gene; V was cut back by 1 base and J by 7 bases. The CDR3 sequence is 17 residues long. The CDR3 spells CASSLGVGQGLGQPQHF. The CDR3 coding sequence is TGTGCCAGCAGCTTAGGCGTAGGACAGGGATTAGGGCAGCCCCAGCATTTT.

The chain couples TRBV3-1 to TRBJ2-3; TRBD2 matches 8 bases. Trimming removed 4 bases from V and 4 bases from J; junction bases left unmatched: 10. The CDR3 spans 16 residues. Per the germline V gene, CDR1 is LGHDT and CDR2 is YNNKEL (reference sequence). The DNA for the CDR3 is TGTGCCAGCAGCCCCCGGAAGCGGGAGTCGGCAGATACGCAGTATTTT. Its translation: CASSPRKRESADTQYF.

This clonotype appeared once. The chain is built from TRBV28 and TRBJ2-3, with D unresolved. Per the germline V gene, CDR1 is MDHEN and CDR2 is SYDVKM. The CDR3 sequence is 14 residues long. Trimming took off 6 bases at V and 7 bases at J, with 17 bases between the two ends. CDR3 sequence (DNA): TGTGCCAGCAGCCCTCCCCACGGGCGGCATACGCAGTATTTT. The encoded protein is CASSPPHGRHTQYF.